The present entry profiles one TCR beta chain with its context. In the authors' methods: It was from reference gene primer amplification that nucleated cell counts were estimated. TCRdb's copy holds only in-frame clones and misses some; the assay was immunoSEQ multiplex PCR. That table supplies the V and J calls and clone size; D and trimming were determined from the DNA. Of around 220,000 clones detected, around nine tenths appear once; the ten largest clones hold 2% to 2.5%. The sample originates from a study of blood T cell repertoires in COVID-19. Study details: Sample material is recorded as cDNA or gDNA derived from T cells, B-cell-depleted T cells, or PBMCs.

The clonotype was recovered from a woman in her thirties or forties who had recovered from COVID-19. What was sequenced was peripheral blood.

CDR3 residues: CASSLVPRETQYF. The CDR3 DNA is TGTGCCAGCAGCTTGGTCCCCCGGGAGACCCAGTACTTC. The gene calls are TRBV7-2 and TRBJ2-5; D not resolved. CDR1 SGHTA and CDR2 FQGNSA come from the germline V gene. V was trimmed by 3 bases and J by 5 bases, leaving 10 bases between them. The CDR3 has 13 amino acids.